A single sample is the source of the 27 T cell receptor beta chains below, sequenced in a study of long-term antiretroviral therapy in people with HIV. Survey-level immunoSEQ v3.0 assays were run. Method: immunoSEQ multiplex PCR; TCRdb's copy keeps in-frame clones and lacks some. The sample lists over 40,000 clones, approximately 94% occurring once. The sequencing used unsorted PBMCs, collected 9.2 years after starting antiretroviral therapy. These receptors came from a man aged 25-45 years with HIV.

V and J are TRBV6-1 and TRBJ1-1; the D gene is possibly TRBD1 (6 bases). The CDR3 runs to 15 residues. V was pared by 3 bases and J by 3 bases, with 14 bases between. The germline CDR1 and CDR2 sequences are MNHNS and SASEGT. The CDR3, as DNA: TGTGCCAGCAGTGAGACTCTAAAGGGGGACACTGAAGCTTTCTTT. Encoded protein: CASSETLKGDTEAFF.

The CDR3 loop is CASSFGTSGVYEQYV. The CDR3 DNA reads as TGTGCCAGCAGTTTCGGGACTAGCGGGGTTTACGAGCAGTACGTC. The chain links TRBV6-5 to TRBJ2-7; TRBD2 matches 13 bases. The CDR3 extends over 15 amino acids. Germline V lookup: CDR1 MNHEY, CDR2 SVGAGI. The trim removed 4 bases at V and 4 bases at J, leaving 4 bases unmatched.

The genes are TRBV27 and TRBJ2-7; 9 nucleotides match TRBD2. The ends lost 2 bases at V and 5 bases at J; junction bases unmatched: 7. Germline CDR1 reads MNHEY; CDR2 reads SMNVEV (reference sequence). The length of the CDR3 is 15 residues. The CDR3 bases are TGTGCCAGCAGTTTAGCGGGGGGGCCGGCGGACGAGCAGTACTTC. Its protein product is CASSLAGGPADEQYF.

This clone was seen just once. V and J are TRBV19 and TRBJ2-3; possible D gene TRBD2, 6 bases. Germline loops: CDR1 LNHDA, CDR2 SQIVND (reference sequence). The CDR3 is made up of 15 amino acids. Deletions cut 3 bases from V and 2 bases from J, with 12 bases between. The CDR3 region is CASSMVRGLTDTQYF. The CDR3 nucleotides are TGTGCCAGTAGTATGGTCCGGGGACTCACAGATACGCAGTATTTT. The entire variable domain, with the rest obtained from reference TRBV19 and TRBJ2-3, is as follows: DGGITQSPKYLFRKEGQNVTLSCEQNLNHDAMYWYRQDPGQGLRLIYYSQIVNDFQKGDIAEGYSVSREKKESFPLTVTSAQKNPTAFYLCASSMVRGLTDTQYFGPGTRLTVL.

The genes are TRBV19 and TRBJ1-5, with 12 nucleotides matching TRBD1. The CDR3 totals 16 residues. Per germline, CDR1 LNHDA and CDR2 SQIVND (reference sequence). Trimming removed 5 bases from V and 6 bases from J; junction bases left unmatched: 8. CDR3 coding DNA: TGTGCCAGTAGTCCGCTTGGGACAGGGGGCGGTCAGCCCCAGCATTTT. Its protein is CASSPLGTGGGQPQHF.

The CDR3 loop reads CASAPGTGYEQYF. The CDR3, as DNA: TGTGCCAGCGCTCCCGGGACAGGTTACGAGCAGTACTTC. The rearrangement uses TRBV25-1 and TRBJ2-7, with TRBD1 matching over 8 bases. The V segment lost 8 bases and the J segment 4 bases; nucleotides outside the gene matches: 7. The CDR3 has 13 amino acids. Germline CDR1 reads MGHDK; CDR2 reads SYGVNS.

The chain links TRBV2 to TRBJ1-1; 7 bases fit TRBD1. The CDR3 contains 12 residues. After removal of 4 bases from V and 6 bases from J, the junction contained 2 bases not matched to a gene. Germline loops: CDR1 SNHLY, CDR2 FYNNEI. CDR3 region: CASSGTGPEAFF. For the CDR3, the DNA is TGTGCCAGCAGTGGGACAGGCCCTGAAGCTTTCTTT.

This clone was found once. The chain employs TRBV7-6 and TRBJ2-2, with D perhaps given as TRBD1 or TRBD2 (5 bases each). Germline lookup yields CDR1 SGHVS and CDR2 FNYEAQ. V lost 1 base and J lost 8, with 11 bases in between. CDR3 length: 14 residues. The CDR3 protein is CASSLGDPVGELFF. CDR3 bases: TGTGCCAGCAGCTTAGGGGACCCTGTTGGGGAGCTGTTTTTT.

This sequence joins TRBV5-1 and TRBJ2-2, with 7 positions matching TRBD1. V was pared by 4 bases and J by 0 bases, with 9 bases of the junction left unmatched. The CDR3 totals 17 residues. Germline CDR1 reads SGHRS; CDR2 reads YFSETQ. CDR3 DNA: TGCGCCAGCAGCCTTGGACAGGTATTCGCGAACACCGGGGAGCTGTTTTTT. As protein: CASSLGQVFANTGELFF.

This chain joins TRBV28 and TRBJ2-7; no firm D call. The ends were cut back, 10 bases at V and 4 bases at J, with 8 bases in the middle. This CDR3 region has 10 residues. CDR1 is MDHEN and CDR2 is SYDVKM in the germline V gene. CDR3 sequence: CATDGYEQYV. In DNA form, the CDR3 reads TGTGCCACCGACGGTTACGAGCAGTACGTC.

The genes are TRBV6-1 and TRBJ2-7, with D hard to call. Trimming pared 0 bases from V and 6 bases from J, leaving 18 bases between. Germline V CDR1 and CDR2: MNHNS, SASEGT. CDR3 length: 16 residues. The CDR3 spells CASSEAQPLAGPEQYV. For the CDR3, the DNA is TGTGCCAGCAGTGAAGCCCAACCTCTTGCCGGACCCGAGCAGTACGTC.

The DNA of the CDR3 is TGTGCCAGCAGTGAAGGGTTAGGGGGTAATCAGCCCCAGCATTTT. Translating gives CASSEGLGGNQPQHF. The chain combines TRBV6-1 with TRBJ1-5; perhaps TRBD1 as D (6 bases). The CDR3 is 15 residues long. Germline V gene lookup returns CDR1 MNHNS and CDR2 SASEGT. The V gene lost 1 base and the J gene lost 4 bases, with 11 bases spanning the gap.

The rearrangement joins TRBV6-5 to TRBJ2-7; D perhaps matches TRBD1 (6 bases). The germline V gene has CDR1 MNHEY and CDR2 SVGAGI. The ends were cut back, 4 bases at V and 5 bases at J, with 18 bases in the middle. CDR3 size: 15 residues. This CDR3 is CASSLETTGPDEQYF. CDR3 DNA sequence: TGTGCCAGCAGTTTAGAAACGACAGGACCGGACGAGCAGTACTTC.

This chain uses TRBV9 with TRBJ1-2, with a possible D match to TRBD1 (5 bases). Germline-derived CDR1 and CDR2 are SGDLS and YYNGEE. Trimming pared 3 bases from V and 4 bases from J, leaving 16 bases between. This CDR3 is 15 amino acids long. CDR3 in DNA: TGTGCCAGCAGCGCGAAGGACCGGCAGGGCTATGGCTACACCTTC. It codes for CASSAKDRQGYGYTF.

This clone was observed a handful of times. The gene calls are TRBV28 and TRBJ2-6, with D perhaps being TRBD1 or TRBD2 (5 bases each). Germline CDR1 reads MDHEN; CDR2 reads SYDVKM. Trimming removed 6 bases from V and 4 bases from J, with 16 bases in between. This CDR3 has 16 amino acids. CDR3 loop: CASSPPGTVGANVLTF. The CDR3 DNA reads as TGTGCCAGCAGCCCTCCCGGGACGGTGGGGGCCAACGTCCTGACTTTC.

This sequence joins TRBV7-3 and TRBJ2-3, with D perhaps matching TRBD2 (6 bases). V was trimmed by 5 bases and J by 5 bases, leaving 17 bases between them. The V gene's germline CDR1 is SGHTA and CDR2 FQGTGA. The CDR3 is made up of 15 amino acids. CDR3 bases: TGTGCCAGCAGCCGCAGACCCTCAGCGGGAGATACGCAGTATTTT. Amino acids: CASSRRPSAGDTQYF. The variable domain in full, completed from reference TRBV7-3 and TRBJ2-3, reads GAGVSQTPSNKVTEKGKYVELRCDPISGHTALYWYRQSLGQGPEFLIYFQGTGAADDSGLPNDRFFAVRPEGSVSTLKIQRTERGDSAVYLCASSRRPSAGDTQYFGPGTRLTVL.

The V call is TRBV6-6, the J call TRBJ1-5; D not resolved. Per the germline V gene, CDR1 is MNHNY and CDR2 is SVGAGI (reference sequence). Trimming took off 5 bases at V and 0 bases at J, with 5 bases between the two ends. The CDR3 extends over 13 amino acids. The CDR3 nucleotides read TGTGCCAGCAGTGTTTATAGCAATCAGCCCCAGCATTTT. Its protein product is CASSVYSNQPQHF.

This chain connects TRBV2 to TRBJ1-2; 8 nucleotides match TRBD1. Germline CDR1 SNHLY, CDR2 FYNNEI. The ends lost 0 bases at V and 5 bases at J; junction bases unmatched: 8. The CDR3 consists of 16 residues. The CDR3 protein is CASSEAAGTGFYGYTF. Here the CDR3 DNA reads TGTGCCAGCAGTGAAGCGGCCGGGACAGGATTTTATGGCTACACCTTC.

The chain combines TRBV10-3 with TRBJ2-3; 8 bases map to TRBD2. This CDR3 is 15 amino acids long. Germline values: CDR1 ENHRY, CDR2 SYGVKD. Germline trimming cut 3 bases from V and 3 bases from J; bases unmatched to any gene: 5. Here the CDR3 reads CAISDGGAMTDTQYF. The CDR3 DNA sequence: TGTGCCATCAGTGACGGGGGGGCCATGACAGATACGCAGTATTTT.

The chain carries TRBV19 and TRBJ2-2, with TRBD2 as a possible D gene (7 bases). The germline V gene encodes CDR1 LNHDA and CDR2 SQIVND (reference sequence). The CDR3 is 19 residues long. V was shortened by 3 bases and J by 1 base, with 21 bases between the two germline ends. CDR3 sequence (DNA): TGTGCCAGTAGTATGGGGGGGGCTAGGGGGAAAGGGAACACCGGGGAGCTGTTTTTT. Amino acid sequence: CASSMGGARGKGNTGELFF.

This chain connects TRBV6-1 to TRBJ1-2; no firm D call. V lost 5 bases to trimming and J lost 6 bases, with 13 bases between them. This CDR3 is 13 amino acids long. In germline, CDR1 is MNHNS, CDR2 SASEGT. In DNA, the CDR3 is TGTGCCAGCAGTCCGGGTAGGATAGATGGCTACACCTTC. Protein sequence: CASSPGRIDGYTF.

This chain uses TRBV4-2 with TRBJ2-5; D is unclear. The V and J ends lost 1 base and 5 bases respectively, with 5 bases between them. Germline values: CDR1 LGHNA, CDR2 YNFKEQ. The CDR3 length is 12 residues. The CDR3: CASSQGRETQYF. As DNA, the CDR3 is TGTGCCAGCAGCCAAGGCAGGGAGACCCAGTACTTC.

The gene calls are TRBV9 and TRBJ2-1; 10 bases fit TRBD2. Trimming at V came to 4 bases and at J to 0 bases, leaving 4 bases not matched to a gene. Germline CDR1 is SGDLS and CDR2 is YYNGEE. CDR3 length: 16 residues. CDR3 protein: CASSTLAGGSYNEQFF. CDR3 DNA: TGTGCCAGCAGCACCTTAGCGGGGGGCTCCTACAATGAGCAGTTCTTC.

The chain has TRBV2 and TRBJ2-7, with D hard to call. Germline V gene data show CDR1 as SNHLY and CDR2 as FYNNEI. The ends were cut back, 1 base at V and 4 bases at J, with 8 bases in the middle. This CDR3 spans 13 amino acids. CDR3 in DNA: TGTGCCAGCAGTGAAGACAATCGTTACGAGCAGTACGTC. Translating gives CASSEDNRYEQYV.

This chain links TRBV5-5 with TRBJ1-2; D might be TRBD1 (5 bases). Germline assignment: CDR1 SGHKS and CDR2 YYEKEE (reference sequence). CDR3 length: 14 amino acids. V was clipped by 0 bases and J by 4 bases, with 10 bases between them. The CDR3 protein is CASSLVQGGYGYTF. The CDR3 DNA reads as TGTGCCAGCAGCTTGGTTCAGGGCGGCTATGGCTACACCTTC.

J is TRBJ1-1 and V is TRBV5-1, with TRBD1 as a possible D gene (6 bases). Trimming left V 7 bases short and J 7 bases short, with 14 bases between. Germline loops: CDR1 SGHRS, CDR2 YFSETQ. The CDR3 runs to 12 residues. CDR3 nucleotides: TGCGCCAGCGGGGGGGGCCCGAGTGAAGCTTTCTTT. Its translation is CASGGGPSEAFF.

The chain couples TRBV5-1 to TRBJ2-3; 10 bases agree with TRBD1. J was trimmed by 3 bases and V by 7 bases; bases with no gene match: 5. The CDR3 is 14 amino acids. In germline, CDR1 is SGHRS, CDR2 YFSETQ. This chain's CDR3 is CASWDRGGTDTQYF. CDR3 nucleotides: TGCGCCAGCTGGGACAGGGGAGGAACAGATACGCAGTATTTT.